This T cell receptor beta chain was identified in a study of blood T cells in healthy people across ages. Germline V lookup: CDR1 SQVTM, CDR2 ANQGSEA. The CDR3 spans 16 residues. Trimming took 6 bases from V and 7 from J, leaving 28 bases between them. It was with a sample-barcoded 5' primer and a J-beta primer mix that a second PCR of roughly 6 to 12 cycles was run. TCRdb analysed the 5' RACE reads with MiXCR anew, one entry per CDR3 protein. Of around 1,100,000 distinct CDR3 sequences in the sample, 35% to 40% are singletons; the top ten hold over 10%. This clonotype was observed once. This clonotype was sampled from a man aged 18-30 years in good health. Sample: blood. The V call is TRBV29-1, the J call TRBJ2-7; maybe TRBD2 (5 bases). The CDR3, as DNA: TGCAGCGTCCCCCGGAAGTCAGGAGGCTCCTACAATGAGCAGTACTTC. This gives the protein CSVPRKSGGSYNEQYF.